There are many counts of the clone carrying this T cell receptor beta chain. Its antigen is currently unknown. This entry belongs to a study of T cells in Graves' hyperthyroidism and ophthalmopathy. Study-wide results and limits: Model output signaled ophthalmopathy a median around 6.9 months ahead of onset.

The CDR3 spans 16 residues. The ends were cut back, 3 bases at V and 0 bases at J, with 12 bases in the middle. Germline CDR1 DFQATT, CDR2 SNEGSKA (reference sequence). The source material, RNA transcripts, was used to amplify TCR beta CDR3 regions. The HTBI primer set served for first-round RT-PCR of the TCR CDR3. Each CDR3 protein is one row after TCRdb ran MiXCR on the multiplex PCR reads. Among approximately 400,000 distinct CDR3 sequences, about 14% were seen once, and the ten largest hold about 20%. V gene TRBV20-1 combines with J gene TRBJ1-6; D remains unclear. Sample: blood. The source of this sequence is a woman in her 30s with Graves' ophthalmopathy. CDR3 nucleotides: TGCAGTGCTAGGGGTCTCGGGGACTCCTATAATTCACCCCTCCACTTT. Translation gives CSARGLGDSYNSPLHF.